Shown below are 17 T cell receptor beta chains from a single sample sequenced in a study of T cell repertoires in cytomegalovirus infection. In TCRdb, the reads were re-called with MiXCR into one record per CDR3 protein. The sample shows roughly 500,000 distinct CDR3 sequences, 33% of them seen only once. No cognate antigen is known for these TCRs. Source: cultured PBMCs, taken from culture after CMV antigen stimulation. These receptor sequences come from a human donor in good health (CMV status not recorded). Some clones in this sample may be carry-over from other donors' samples.

The table lists this clonotype with many counts. DNA of the CDR3: TGTGCCAGCAGCTTGCGGGCCCCGAGGATGAACACTGAAGCTTTCTTT. Translated: CASSLRAPRMNTEAFF. The rearrangement uses TRBV7-2 and TRBJ1-1; no clear D. Trimming pared 3 bases from V and 0 bases from J, leaving 14 bases between. Germline-derived CDR1 and CDR2 are SGHTA and FQGNSA. This CDR3 has 16 amino acids. The complete variable domain, with remaining parts taken from reference TRBV7-2 and TRBJ1-1, reads GAGVSQSPSNKVTEKGKDVELRCDPISGHTALYWYRQSLGQGLEFLIYFQGNSAPDKSGLPSDRFSAERTGGSVSTLTIQRTQQEDSAVYLCASSLRAPRMNTEAFFGQGTRLTVV.

This clonotype was seen more than once but under ten times. The chain carries TRBV7-8 and TRBJ2-5, with D perhaps given as TRBD1 or TRBD2 (5 bases each). CDR3 length: 12 amino acids. Trimming pared 7 bases from V and 2 bases from J, leaving 8 bases between. The germline CDR1 and CDR2 sequences are SGHVS and FQNEAQ. CDR3 residues: CASNRRQETQYF. CDR3 bases: TGTGCCAGCAACAGGAGGCAAGAGACCCAGTACTTC. The variable domain in full, completed from reference TRBV7-8 and TRBJ2-5, reads GAGVSQSPRYKVAKRGQDVALRCDPISGHVSLFWYQQALGQGPEFLTYFQNEAQLDKSGLPSDRFFAERPEGSVSTLKIQRTQQEDSAVYLCASNRRQETQYFGPGTRLLVL.

This clonotype is deemed medium-sized. V is TRBV11-2 and J is TRBJ2-5; D gene unclear. Between the trimmed V and J ends, which lost 1 base and 1 base, there was a span of 1 base. This CDR3 has 12 residues. Per germline, CDR1 SGHAT and CDR2 FQNNGV. CDR3 residues: CASSLAQETQYF. CDR3 in DNA: TGTGCCAGCAGCTTAGCCCAAGAGACCCAGTACTTC.

CDR3 region: CASSELGSSVEAFF. DNA of the CDR3: TGTGCCAGCAGTGAATTGGGCAGCAGCGTTGAAGCTTTCTTT. This chain joins TRBV6-1 and TRBJ1-1; unclear D gene. CDR1 is MNHNS and CDR2 is SASEGT in the germline V gene. V lost 2 bases and J 7 bases, leaving 14 bases between the germline ends. The CDR3 consists of 14 residues.

This clonotype turned up a few times. The chain couples TRBV12-3 or TRBV12-4 to TRBJ1-1; the D gene is possibly TRBD1 (5 bases). V lost 3 bases, J lost 1 base, and 9 bases lay in between. This CDR3 is 14 amino acids long. In DNA form, the CDR3 reads TGTGCCAGCAGTTTGGACATCGAGAACACTGAAGCTTTCTTT. Residues: CASSLDIENTEAFF.

The J gene is TRBJ2-7, the V gene TRBV11-2, with 8 bases lining up with TRBD2. CDR1 and CDR2 (germline): SGHAT, FQNNGV. The CDR3 runs to 16 residues. After removal of 3 bases from V and 0 bases from J, the junction contained 7 bases not matched to a gene. The CDR3 region is CASSFSGSDSSYEQYF. CDR3 coding DNA: TGTGCCAGCAGCTTCAGCGGGAGTGACAGCTCCTACGAGCAGTACTTC.

This clonotype has a handful of counts. Here the CDR3 DNA reads TGTGCCAGCAGTCATGGGGCAGGGTTAAGTGAAAAACTGTTTTTT. Residues: CASSHGAGLSEKLFF. V usage is TRBV6-5 and J usage is TRBJ1-4; D is perhaps TRBD1 (5 bases). Looked up from germline, CDR1 is MNHEY and CDR2 is SVGAGI. This CDR3 comprises 15 residues. V gave up 5 bases and J gave up 7 bases, with 17 bases separating them.

The sample holds a few counts of this clonotype. The chain is built from TRBV11-2 and TRBJ2-1; 12 bases are shared with TRBD2. Unmatched junction bases numbered 7, after V lost 5 bases and J lost 5 bases. Germline lookup yields CDR1 SGHAT and CDR2 FQNNGV. The CDR3 is 16 amino acids. Here the CDR3 reads CASSKRLAGDHNEQFF. DNA of the CDR3: TGTGCCAGCAGCAAGCGACTAGCGGGAGACCACAATGAGCAGTTCTTC.

The genes are TRBV4-3 and TRBJ2-7; D remains ambiguous. Trimming stripped 0 bases from V and 3 bases from J, with 6 bases between. Per germline, CDR1 LGHNA and CDR2 YSLEER. The CDR3 consists of 13 residues. Here the CDR3 DNA reads TGCGCCAGCAGCCAAGAGATCAGCTACGAGCAGTACTTC. Translation gives CASSQEISYEQYF.

This clonotype appeared a few times. The V gene is TRBV6-2 or TRBV6-3, the J gene TRBJ2-2; 13 bases match TRBD2. This CDR3 contains 19 residues. Germline CDR1 is MNHEY and CDR2 is SVGEGT. Trimming cost V 6 bases and J 5 bases; bases outside gene matches: 15. The CDR3 DNA sequence: TGTGCCAGCAGGGTGATGACTAGCGGGAGGCTCCCGGGGACCGGGGAGCTGTTTTTT. The encoded protein is CASRVMTSGRLPGTGELFF.

There are a few counts of this clonotype. This sequence joins TRBV6-2 or TRBV6-3 and TRBJ2-5; maybe TRBD2 (6 bases). V was cut by 4 bases and J by 5 bases, with 17 bases left in between. In germline, CDR1 is MNHEY, CDR2 SVGEGT. The CDR3 totals 15 residues. The CDR3 region is CASSSGSGLGETQYF. CDR3 DNA sequence: TGTGCCAGCAGTTCCGGAAGCGGGCTGGGGGAGACCCAGTACTTC.

This chain uses TRBV11-3 with TRBJ1-1; D uncertain. V lost 5 bases, J lost 1 base, and 11 bases lay in between. Germline V CDR1 and CDR2: SGHNT, YENEEA. CDR3 size: 14 residues. The CDR3 loop reads CASSGRRSNTEAFF. The CDR3 DNA is TGTGCCAGCAGCGGAAGGCGTTCGAACACTGAAGCTTTCTTT.

This clonotype came up a few times. The chain recombines TRBV30 with TRBJ2-7; D is perhaps TRBD1 or TRBD2 (5 bases each). From germline, CDR1 is GTSNPN and CDR2 SVGIG (reference sequence). V dropped 2 bases and J dropped 2 bases, with 10 bases sitting between them. This CDR3 contains 13 residues. The CDR3 DNA reads as TGTGCCTGGAGTACCGGGGCGACCTACGAGCAGTACTTC. Residues: CAWSTGATYEQYF. Together with reference TRBV30 and TRBJ2-7, the CDR3 gives the full variable domain: SQTIHQWPATLVQPVGSPLSLECTVEGTSNPNLYWYRQAAGRGLQLLFYSVGIGQISSEVPQNLSASRPQDRQFILSSKKLLLSDSGFYLCAWSTGATYEQYFGPGTRLTVT.

This clonotype was recorded once. The rearrangement uses TRBV19 and TRBJ2-3; TRBD1 is a possible D gene (5 bases). The ends were cut back, 1 base at V and 0 bases at J, with 8 bases in the middle. This CDR3 has 15 amino acids. Germline CDR1 reads LNHDA; CDR2 reads SQIVND (reference sequence). The CDR3 nucleotides are TGTGCCAGTAGTATAGGGGGCCCTAGCACAGATACGCAGTATTTT. Translation: CASSIGGPSTDTQYF.

In this sample, this clonotype turned up a few times. The chain uses TRBV19 and TRBJ2-5; 9 bases line up with TRBD1. CDR3 length equals 16 residues. Trimming at V came to 3 bases and at J to 2 bases, leaving 7 bases not matched to a gene. Germline loops: CDR1 LNHDA, CDR2 SQIVND (reference sequence). This chain's CDR3 is CASSIWGQGGQETQYF. CDR3 DNA: TGTGCCAGTAGTATTTGGGGACAGGGAGGACAAGAGACCCAGTACTTC.

This chain joins TRBV5-1 and TRBJ2-5; 9 bases agree with TRBD1. Germline CDR1 reads SGHRS; CDR2 reads YFSETQ. CDR3 length equals 16 residues. The ends lost 4 bases at V and 1 base at J; junction bases unmatched: 8. The CDR3 DNA sequence: TGCGCCAGCAGCGGAGCCGGGACAGGGACCCAAGAGACCCAGTACTTC. Translating gives CASSGAGTGTQETQYF.

There are many counts of this clonotype. The rearrangement uses TRBV7-9 and TRBJ1-1, with a possible D match to TRBD1 (6 bases). This CDR3 region has 14 residues. Trimming took off 4 bases at V and 4 bases at J, with 13 bases between the two ends. Germline V CDR1 and CDR2: SEHNR, FQNEAQ (reference sequence). The CDR3 coding sequence is TGTGCCAGCAGCTCGGACGACAGGATCACTGAAGCTTTCTTT. Its protein product is CASSSDDRITEAFF.